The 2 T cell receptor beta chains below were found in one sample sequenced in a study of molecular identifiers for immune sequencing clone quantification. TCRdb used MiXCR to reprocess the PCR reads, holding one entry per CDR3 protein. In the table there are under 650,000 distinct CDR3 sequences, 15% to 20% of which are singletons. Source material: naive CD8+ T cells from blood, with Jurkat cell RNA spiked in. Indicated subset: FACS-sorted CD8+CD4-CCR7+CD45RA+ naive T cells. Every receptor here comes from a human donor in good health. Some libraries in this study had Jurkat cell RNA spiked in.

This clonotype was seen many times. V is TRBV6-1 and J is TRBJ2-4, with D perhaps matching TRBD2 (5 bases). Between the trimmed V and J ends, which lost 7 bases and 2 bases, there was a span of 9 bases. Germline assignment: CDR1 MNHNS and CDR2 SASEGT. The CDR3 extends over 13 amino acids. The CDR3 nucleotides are TGTGCCAGCATCGGGGAGTCCAAAAACATTCAGTACTTC. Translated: CASIGESKNIQYF.

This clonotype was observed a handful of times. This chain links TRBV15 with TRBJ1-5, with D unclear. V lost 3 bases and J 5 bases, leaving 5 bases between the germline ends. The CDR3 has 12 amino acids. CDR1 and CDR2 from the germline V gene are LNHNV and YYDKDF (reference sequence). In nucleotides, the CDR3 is TGTGCCACCAGCAGGAGTGATCAGCCCCAGCATTTT. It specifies CATSRSDQPQHF.